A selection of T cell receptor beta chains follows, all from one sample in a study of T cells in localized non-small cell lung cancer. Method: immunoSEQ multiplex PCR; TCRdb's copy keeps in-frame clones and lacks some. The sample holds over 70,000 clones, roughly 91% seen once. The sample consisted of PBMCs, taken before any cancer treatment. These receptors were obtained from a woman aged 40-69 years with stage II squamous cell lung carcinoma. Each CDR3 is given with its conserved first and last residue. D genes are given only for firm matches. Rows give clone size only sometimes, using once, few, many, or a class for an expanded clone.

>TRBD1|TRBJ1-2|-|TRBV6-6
TGTGCCAGCAGTTTACAGGGGGCGGCTAACTATGGCTACACCTTC
CASSLQGAANYGYTF
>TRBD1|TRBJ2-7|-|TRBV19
TGTGCCAGTAGTATATTCCCTCTGACAGGGGGTTACGAGCAGTACTTC
CASSIFPLTGGYEQYF
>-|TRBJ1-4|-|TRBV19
TGTGCCAGTCGTAGGGCCTCAACTAATGAAAAACTGTTTTTT
CASRRASTNEKLFF
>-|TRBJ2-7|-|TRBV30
TGTGCCTGGAAATTGGACTACGAGCAGTACTTC
CAWKLDYEQYF
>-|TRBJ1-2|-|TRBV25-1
TGTGCCAGCAGTTCTGGCATCGAACTATATGGCTACACCTTC
CASSSGIELYGYTF
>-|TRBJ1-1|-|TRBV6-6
TGTGCCAGCAGTCGGGGGAACACTGAAGCTTTCTTT
CASSRGNTEAFF
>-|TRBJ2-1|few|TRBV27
TGTGCCAGCAGTCCTCTCTTCTACAATGAGCAGTTCTTC
CASSPLFYNEQFF
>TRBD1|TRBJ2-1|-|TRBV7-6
TGTGCCAGCAGCTCCCGGACAGGCGAGAACTACAATGAGCAGTTCTTC
CASSSRTGENYNEQFF
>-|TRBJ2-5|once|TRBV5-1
TGCGCCAGCACTCCCTACACAGGCACCCAAGAGACCCAGTACTTC
CASTPYTGTQETQYF
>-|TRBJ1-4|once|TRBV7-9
TGTGCCAGCACAAGCTTCGGGGCCGTCGGCGAAAAACTGTTTTTT
CASTSFGAVGEKLFF
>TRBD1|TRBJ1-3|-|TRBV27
TGTGCCAGCAAACAGGGGATGACTGGAAACACCATATATTTT
CASKQGMTGNTIYF
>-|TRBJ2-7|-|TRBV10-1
TGCGCCAGTTCCCCAGGGGGGACTACCTACGAGCAGTACTTC
CASSPGGTTYEQYF
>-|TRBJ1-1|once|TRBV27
TGTGCCAGCAGTTCGGCAGGCTCGAGAGCTTTCTTT
CASSSAGSRAFF
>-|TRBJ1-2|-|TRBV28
TGTGCCAGCAGTCTTTGGGGGCCAGCAGGGTACTATGGCTACACCTTC
CASSLWGPAGYYGYTF
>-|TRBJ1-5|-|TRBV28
TGTGCCAGCAGCCCGAGTTATGCCGGCAATCAGCCCCAGCATTTT
CASSPSYAGNQPQHF
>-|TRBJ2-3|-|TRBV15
TGTGCCACCAGCATAAGTCGGTCTCTAGATACGCAGTATTTT
CATSISRSLDTQYF
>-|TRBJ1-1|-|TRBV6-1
TGTGCCAGCCTAAGGAGGTTGAACACTGAAGCTTTCTTT
CASLRRLNTEAFF
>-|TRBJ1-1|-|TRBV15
TGTGCCACCAGCTTGGCGGCTTCGCGCGTGGGCACTGAAGCTTTCTTT
CATSLAASRVGTEAFF
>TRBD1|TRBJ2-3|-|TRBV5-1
TGCGCCAGCAGGTGGGGACAGGGAACAGATACGCAGTATTTT
CASRWGQGTDTQYF
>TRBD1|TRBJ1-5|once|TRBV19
TGTGCCAGTAGTATAGATTTCACAGGGGGGATACAGCCCCAGCATTTT
CASSIDFTGGIQPQHF
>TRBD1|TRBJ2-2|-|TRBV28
TGTGCCAGCAGCCAAGACAGGGACCGGGAGCTGTTTTTT
CASSQDRDRELFF
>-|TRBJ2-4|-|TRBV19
TGTGCCAGTAGTATAGAAGCCAAAAACATTCAGTACTTC
CASSIEAKNIQYF
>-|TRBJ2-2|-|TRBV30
TGTGCCTGGACGCGACCCGCTCAGAACACCGGGGAGCTGTTTTTT
CAWTRPAQNTGELFF
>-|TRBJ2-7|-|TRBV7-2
TGTGCCAGCAGCCCCCGAACAAACGAGCAGTACTTC
CASSPRTNEQYF
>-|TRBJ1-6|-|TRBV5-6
TGTGCCAGCAGCCGGACCGGACAAACAAATTCACCCCTCCACTTT
CASSRTGQTNSPLHF
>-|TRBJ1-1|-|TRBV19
TGTGCCAGTAGTATGTCACGACTGAACACTGAAGCTTTCTTT
CASSMSRLNTEAFF
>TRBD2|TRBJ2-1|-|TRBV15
TGTGCCACCAGCAGAGAGGACGGGACTACGTTCTTC
CATSREDGTTFF
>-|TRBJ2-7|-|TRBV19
TGTGCCAGTAGTATACAGGGACCCTACGAGCAGTACTTC
CASSIQGPYEQYF
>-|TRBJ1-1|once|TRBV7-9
TGTGCCAGCAGCGAACAACAGGCGTCGGCAGCTTTCTTT
CASSEQQASAAFF
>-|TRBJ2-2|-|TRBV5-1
TGCGCCAGCAGCTCAGGGGCAGGTTGGACCGGGGAGCTGTTTTTT
CASSSGAGWTGELFF
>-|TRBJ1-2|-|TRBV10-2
TGCGCCAGCAGTCACACCGGGGACTATGGCTACACCTTC
CASSHTGDYGYTF
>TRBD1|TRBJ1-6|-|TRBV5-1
TGCGCCAGCAGCTTACCGGGACAGGGTGATTCACCCCTCCACTTT
CASSLPGQGDSPLHF
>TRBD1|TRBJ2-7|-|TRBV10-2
TGCGCCAGCAGTGAGGGGACAGGGGGCCCCTACGAGCAGTACTTC
CASSEGTGGPYEQYF
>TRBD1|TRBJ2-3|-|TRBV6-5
TGTGCCAGTTCCACGACAGGGGGCACAGATACGCAGTATTTT
CASSTTGGTDTQYF
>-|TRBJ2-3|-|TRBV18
TGTGCCAGCTCCCCCCCCTTCACAGATACGCAGTATTTT
CASSPPFTDTQYF
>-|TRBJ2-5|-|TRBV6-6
TGTGCCAGCAGTTACGGAGGTCAAGAGACCCAGTACTTC
CASSYGGQETQYF
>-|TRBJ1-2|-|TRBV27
TGTGCCAGCAGTTTCAAAATCGGACTGCCCTATGGCTACACCTTC
CASSFKIGLPYGYTF
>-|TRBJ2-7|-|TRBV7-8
TGTGCCAGCAGTTTACAGGGTTACGAGCAGTACTTC
CASSLQGYEQYF
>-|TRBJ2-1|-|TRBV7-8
TGTGCCAGCAGCTTAGTCGGCAGGGGGGGTAATGAGCAGTTCTTC
CASSLVGRGGNEQFF
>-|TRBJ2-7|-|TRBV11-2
TGTGCCAGCAGCATCTCTAGGGAGCAGTACTTC
CASSISREQYF
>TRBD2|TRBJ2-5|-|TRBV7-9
TGTGCCAGCAGCTTTCCTCCTCCGACTAGCGGGAGAAGAGAGACCCAGTACTTC
CASSFPPPTSGRRETQYF
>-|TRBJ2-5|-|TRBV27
TGTGCCAGCAGTTTCGGGACTCACGATCAAGAGACCCAGTACTTC
CASSFGTHDQETQYF